This TCR beta chain stems from a study of blood T cell repertoires in COVID-19. Background on the study: PBMCs, B-cell-depleted T cells, or T cells were the source of the cDNA or gDNA that made up the material.

In the original workflow: Scientists estimated how many nucleated cells there were by amplifying reference gene primers. TCRdb keeps only in-frame clones here, not all; method: immunoSEQ multiplex PCR. V and J calls plus clone size are reproduced from that table; the DNA served to infer D and trimming. The sample has roughly 360,000 clones; approximately 87% are singletons. Living in roughly 25 US areas, the participants were between roughly 18 and 90 years of age. Participant reports of clinical history set cohort assignment. The CDR3 totals 16 residues. Trimming cost V 3 bases and J 2 bases, with 19 bases left between them. Germline V gene data show CDR1 as DFQATT and CDR2 as SNEGSKA (reference sequence).

The specimen was PBMCs or T cells enriched from blood (not recorded which). This TCR was recovered from a man younger than 40 who had recovered from COVID-19. The chain is built from TRBV20-1 and TRBJ1-1, with D perhaps TRBD1 (6 bases). The CDR3 nucleotides read TGCAGTGCTAGTCCTTCCAACAGGGATTTCAACACTGAAGCTTTCTTT. Translating gives CSASPSNRDFNTEAFF.